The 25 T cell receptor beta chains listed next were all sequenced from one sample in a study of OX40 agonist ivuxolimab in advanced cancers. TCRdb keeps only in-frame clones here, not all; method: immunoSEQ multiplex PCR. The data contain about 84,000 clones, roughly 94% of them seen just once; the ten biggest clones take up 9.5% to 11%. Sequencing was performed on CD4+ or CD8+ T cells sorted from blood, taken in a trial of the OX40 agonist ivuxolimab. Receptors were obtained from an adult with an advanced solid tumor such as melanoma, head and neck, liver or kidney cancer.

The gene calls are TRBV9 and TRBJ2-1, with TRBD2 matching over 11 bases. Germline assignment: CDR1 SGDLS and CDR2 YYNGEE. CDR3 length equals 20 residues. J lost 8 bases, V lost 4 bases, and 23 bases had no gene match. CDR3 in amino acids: CASSPRDPIVLAGGGHEQFF. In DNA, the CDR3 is TGTGCCAGCAGCCCCCGAGACCCCATCGTTCTAGCGGGAGGAGGACATGAGCAGTTCTTC.

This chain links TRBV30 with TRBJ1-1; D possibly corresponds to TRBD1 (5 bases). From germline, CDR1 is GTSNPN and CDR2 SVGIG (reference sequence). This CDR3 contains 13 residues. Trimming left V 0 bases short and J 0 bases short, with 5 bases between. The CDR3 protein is CAWSVGVNTEAFF. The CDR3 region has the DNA TGTGCCTGGAGTGTAGGGGTGAACACTGAAGCTTTCTTT.

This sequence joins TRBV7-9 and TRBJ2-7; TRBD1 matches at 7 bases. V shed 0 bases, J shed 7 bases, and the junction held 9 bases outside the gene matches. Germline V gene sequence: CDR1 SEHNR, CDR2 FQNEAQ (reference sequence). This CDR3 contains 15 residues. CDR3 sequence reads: CASSLAWGQSGEQYF. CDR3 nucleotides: TGTGCCAGCAGCTTAGCGTGGGGACAGAGTGGGGAGCAGTACTTC.

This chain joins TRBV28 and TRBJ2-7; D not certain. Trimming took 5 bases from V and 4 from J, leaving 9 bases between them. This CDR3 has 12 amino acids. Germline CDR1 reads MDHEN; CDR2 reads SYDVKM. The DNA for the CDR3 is TGTGCCAGCAGTCCGGGCCCTTACGAGCAGTACTTC. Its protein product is CASSPGPYEQYF.

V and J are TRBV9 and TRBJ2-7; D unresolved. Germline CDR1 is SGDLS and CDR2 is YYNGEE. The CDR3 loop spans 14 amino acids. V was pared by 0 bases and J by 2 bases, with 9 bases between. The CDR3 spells CASSVGGNPYEQYF. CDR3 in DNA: TGTGCCAGCAGCGTAGGGGGAAACCCCTACGAGCAGTACTTC.

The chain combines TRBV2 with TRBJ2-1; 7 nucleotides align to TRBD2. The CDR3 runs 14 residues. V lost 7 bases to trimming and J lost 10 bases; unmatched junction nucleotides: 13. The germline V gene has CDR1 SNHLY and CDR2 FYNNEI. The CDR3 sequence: CASNGGSAVIEQFF. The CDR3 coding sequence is TGTGCCAGCAACGGCGGGAGTGCGGTAATAGAGCAGTTCTTC. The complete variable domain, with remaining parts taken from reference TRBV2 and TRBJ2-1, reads EPEVTQTPSHQVTQMGQEVILRCVPISNHLYFYWYRQILGQKVEFLVSFYNNEISEKSEIFDDQFSVERPDGSNFTLKIRSTKLEDSAMYFCASNGGSAVIEQFFGPGTRLTVL.

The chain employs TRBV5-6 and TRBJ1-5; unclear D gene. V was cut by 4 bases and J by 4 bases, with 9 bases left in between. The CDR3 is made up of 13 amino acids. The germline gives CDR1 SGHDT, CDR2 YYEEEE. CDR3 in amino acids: CASSPGKNQPQHF. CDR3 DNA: TGTGCCAGCAGCCCGGGGAAAAATCAGCCCCAGCATTTT. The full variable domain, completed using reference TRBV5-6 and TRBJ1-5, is DAGVTQSPTHLIKTRGQQVTLRCSPKSGHDTVSWYQQALGQGPQFIFQYYEEEERQRGNFPDRFSGHQFPNYSSELNVNALLLGDSALYLCASSPGKNQPQHFGDGTRLSIL.

CDR3 DNA sequence: TGTGCCTGGAGCGGACAGGGCGGGGGGACTGAAGCTTTCTTT. Amino acids: CAWSGQGGGTEAFF. This chain uses TRBV30 with TRBJ1-1, with 8 bases lining up with TRBD1. The CDR3 consists of 14 residues. After removal of 3 bases from V and 5 bases from J, the junction contained 8 bases not matched to a gene. Germline loops: CDR1 GTSNPN, CDR2 SVGIG (reference sequence).

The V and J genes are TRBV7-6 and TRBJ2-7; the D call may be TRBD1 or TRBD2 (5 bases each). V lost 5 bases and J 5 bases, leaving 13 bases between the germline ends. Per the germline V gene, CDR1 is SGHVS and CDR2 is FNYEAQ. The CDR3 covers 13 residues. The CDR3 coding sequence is TGTGCCAGCAGCCCAGGCAGGGACCACGAGCAGTACTTC. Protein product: CASSPGRDHEQYF.

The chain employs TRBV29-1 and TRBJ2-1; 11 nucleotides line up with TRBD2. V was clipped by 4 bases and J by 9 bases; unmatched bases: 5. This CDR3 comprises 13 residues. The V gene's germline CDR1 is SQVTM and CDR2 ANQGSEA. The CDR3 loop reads CSVGSGRGGEQFF. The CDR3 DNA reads TGCAGCGTTGGTAGCGGGAGGGGTGGTGAGCAGTTCTTC.

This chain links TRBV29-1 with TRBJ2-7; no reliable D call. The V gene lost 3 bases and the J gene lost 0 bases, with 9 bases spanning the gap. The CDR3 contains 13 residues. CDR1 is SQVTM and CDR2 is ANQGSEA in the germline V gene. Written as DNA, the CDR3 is TGCAGCGTTGAGGGCGTGAGCTCCTACGAGCAGTACTTC. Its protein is CSVEGVSSYEQYF.

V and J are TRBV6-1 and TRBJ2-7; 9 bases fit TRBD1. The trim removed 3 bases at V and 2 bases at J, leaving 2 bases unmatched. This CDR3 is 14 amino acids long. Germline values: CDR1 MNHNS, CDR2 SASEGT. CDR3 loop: CASSDWTGAYEQYF. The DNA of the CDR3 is TGTGCCAGCAGTGACTGGACAGGGGCCTACGAGCAGTACTTC.

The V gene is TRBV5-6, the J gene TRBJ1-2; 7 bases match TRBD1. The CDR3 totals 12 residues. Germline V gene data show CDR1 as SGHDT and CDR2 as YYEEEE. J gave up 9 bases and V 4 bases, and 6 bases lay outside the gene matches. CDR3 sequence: CASSTRTGRYTF. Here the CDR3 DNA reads TGTGCCAGCAGCACCCGGACAGGACGCTACACCTTC.

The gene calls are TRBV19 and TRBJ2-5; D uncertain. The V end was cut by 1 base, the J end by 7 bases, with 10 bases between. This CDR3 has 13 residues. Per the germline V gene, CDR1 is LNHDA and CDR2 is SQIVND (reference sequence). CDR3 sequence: CASSIGATTTQYF. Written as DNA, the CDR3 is TGTGCCAGTAGTATAGGGGCTACTACGACCCAGTACTTC.

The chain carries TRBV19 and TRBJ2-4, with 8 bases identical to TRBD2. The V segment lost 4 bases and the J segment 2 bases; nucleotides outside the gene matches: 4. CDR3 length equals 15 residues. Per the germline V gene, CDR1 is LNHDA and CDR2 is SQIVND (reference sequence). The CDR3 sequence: CASSTGGASKNIQYF. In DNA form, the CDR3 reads TGTGCCAGTAGTACCGGGGGGGCCTCCAAAAACATTCAGTACTTC.

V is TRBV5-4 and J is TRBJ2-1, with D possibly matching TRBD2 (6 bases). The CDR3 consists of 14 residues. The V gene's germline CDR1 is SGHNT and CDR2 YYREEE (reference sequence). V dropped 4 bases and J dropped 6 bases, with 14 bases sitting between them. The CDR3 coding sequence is TGTGCCAGCAGCGAGGGACTCCTGGGCAATGAGCAGTTCTTC. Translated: CASSEGLLGNEQFF.

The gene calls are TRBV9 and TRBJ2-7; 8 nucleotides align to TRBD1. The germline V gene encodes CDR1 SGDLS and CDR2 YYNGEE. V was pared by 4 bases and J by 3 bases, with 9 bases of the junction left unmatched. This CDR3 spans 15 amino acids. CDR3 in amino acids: CASSKDRVPGYEQYF. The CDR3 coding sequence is TGTGCCAGCAGCAAGGACAGGGTTCCAGGCTACGAGCAGTACTTC.

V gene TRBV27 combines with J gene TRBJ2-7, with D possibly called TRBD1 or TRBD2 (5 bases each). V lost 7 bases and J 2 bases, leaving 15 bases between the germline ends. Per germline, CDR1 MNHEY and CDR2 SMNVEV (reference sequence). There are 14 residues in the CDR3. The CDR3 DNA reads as TGTGCCAGCACCACAGGCGGGCGCCCCTACGAGCAGTACTTC. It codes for CASTTGGRPYEQYF.

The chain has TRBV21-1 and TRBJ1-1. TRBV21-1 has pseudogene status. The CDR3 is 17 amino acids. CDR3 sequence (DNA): TGTGCCAGCAGCAAAAAACCTCCGGGGGACGGGAACACTGAAGCTTTCTTT. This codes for CASSKKPPGDGNTEAFF.

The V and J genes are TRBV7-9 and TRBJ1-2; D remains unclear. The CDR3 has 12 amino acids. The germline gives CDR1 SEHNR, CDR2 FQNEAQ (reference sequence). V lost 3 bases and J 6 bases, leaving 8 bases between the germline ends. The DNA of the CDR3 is TGTGCCAGCAGCTTCAGAGGGAATGGCTACACCTTC. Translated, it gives CASSFRGNGYTF.

CDR3 nucleotide sequence: TGCGCCAGCAGCTTGGCTGGACTAGCGCAAGATGAGCAGTTCTTC. As protein: CASSLAGLAQDEQFF. V is TRBV5-1 and J is TRBJ2-1, with 9 positions matching TRBD2. From germline, CDR1 is SGHRS and CDR2 YFSETQ. CDR3 size: 15 residues. The V gene end was trimmed by 0 bases and the J gene end by 8 bases; junction bases not matched to a gene: 6.

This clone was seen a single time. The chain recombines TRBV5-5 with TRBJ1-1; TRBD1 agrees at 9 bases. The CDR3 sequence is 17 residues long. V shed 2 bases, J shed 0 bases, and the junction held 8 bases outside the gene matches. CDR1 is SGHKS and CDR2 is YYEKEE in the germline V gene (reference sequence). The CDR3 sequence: CASSFRDRERLNTEAFF. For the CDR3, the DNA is TGTGCCAGCAGCTTCCGGGACAGGGAACGCTTGAACACTGAAGCTTTCTTT.

The CDR3 protein is CARSTRPGEKLFF. CDR3 in DNA: TGTGCCAGATCGACCCGACCGGGTGAAAAACTGTTTTTT. The rearrangement uses TRBV2 and TRBJ1-4; unclear D gene. Germline CDR1 and CDR2: SNHLY and FYNNEI. CDR3 length: 13 amino acids. V dropped 9 bases and J dropped 7 bases, with 15 bases sitting between them.

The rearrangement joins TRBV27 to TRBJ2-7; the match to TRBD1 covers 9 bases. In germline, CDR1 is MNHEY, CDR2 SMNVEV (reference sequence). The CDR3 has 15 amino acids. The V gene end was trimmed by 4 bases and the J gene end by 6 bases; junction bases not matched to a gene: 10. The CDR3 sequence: CASSYTGGVRSEQYF. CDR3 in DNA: TGTGCCAGCAGTTATACAGGGGGCGTACGTTCCGAGCAGTACTTC.

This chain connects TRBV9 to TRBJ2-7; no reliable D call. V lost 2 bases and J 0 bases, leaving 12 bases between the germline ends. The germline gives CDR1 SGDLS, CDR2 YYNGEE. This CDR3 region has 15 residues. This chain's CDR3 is CASSVSPQDSYEQYF. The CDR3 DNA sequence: TGTGCCAGCAGCGTCAGCCCCCAGGACTCCTACGAGCAGTACTTC.